This T cell receptor (beta chain) was profiled in a study of shared T cell receptors in the human thymus. The CDR3 consists of 14 residues. Trimming removed 3 bases from V and 2 bases from J, with 8 bases in between. Per the germline V gene, CDR1 is MDHEN and CDR2 is SYDVKM. The method was immunoSEQ multiplex PCR; TCRdb's version includes in-frame clones alone and lacks a portion of them. The sample lists over 650,000 clones, 70% to 90% occurring once. The same specimen was also included in a second study, on human thymus T cells. That work adds: Donation came from healthy Finnish infants having corrective surgery for congenital heart defects. The study used thymus tissue resected during corrective heart surgery. Gene usage for V and J segments appeared biased in thymic and blood repertoires.

This sequence was found in a boy under two years old with a congenital heart defect. Sequences were obtained from thymocytes. The V gene is TRBV28, the J gene TRBJ1-5, with unresolved D. The CDR3 bases are TGTGCCAGCAGTTTTTGGCGGGGCAATCAGCCCCAGCATTTT. This translates into CASSFWRGNQPQHF. The full variable domain, completed using reference TRBV28 and TRBJ1-5, is DVKVTQSSRYLVKRTGEKVFLECVQDMDHENMFWYRQDPGLGLRLIYFSYDVKMKEKGDIPEGYSVSREKKERFSLILESASTNQTSMYLCASSFWRGNQPQHFGDGTRLSIL.